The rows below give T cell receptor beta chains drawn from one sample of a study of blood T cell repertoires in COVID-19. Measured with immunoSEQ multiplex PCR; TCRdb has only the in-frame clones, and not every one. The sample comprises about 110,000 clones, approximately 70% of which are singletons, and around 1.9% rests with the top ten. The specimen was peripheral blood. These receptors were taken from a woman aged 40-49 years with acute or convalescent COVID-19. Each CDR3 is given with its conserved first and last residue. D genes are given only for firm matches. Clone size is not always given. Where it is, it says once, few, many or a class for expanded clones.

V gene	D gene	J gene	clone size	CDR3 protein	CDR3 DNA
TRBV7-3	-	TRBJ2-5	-	CASSPGAGAQETQYF	TGTGCCAGCAGCCCTGGGGCGGGGGCCCAAGAGACCCAGTACTTC
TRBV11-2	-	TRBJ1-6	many	CASSLAPGPNSPLHF	TGTGCCAGCAGCTTAGCGCCAGGGCCTAATTCACCCCTCCACTTT
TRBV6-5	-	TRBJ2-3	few	CASSHTDTQYF	TGTGCCAGCAGTCACACAGATACGCAGTATTTT
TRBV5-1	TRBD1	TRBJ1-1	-	CASSSYSGQGNTEAFF	TGCGCCAGCAGCTCATATTCGGGACAGGGGAACACTGAAGCTTTCTTT
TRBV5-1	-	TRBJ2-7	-	CASSPYPLTGGSYEQYF	TGCGCCAGCAGCCCCTACCCCCTGACAGGCGGTTCCTACGAGCAGTACTTC
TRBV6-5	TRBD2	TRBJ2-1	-	CASSISGGAAEQFF	TGTGCCAGCAGCATCAGCGGGGGGGCGGCTGAGCAGTTCTTC
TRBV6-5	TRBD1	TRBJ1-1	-	CASSGTGEDAFF	TGTGCCAGCAGCGGGACAGGGGAGGATGCTTTCTTT
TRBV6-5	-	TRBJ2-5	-	CASSNPGQETQYF	TGTGCCAGCAGTAATCCGGGGCAAGAGACCCAGTACTTC
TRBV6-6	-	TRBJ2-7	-	CASSMTAGFYEQYF	TGTGCCAGCAGTATGACGGCGGGATTCTACGAGCAGTACTTC
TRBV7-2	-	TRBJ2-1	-	CASSSRVGDNEQFF	TGTGCCAGCAGCTCCCGGGTAGGGGACAATGAGCAGTTCTTC
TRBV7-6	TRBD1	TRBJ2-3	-	CASSFGQGAMNTQYF	TGTGCCAGCAGCTTCGGACAGGGGGCCATGAATACGCAGTATTTT
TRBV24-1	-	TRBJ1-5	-	CATSSRDFGNQPQHF	TGTGCCACCAGTTCGCGGGATTTTGGCAATCAGCCCCAGCATTTT
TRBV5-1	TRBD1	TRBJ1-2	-	CASSSQGSGYTF	TGCGCCAGCAGCTCACAGGGGAGTGGCTACACCTTC
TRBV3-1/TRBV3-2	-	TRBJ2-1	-	CASSQDWHEQFF	TGTGCCAGCAGCCAAGATTGGCATGAGCAGTTCTTC
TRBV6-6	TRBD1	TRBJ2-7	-	CASRTTGGSYEQYF	TGTGCCAGCAGGACCACAGGGGGCTCCTACGAGCAGTACTTC
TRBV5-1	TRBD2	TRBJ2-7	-	CASSAAGSSGGYEQYF	TGCGCCAGCAGCGCAGCCGGGTCTAGCGGGGGTTACGAGCAGTACTTC
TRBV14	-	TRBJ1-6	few	CASSQGGVPLHF	TGTGCCAGCAGCCAAGGGGGGGTGCCCCTCCACTTT
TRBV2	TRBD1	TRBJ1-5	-	CASTGGGYQPQHF	TGTGCCAGCACAGGAGGGGGCTATCAGCCCCAGCATTTT
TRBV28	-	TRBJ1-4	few	CASSLLSGELFF	TGTGCCAGCAGTTTATTATCCGGGGAACTGTTTTTT
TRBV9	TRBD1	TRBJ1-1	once	CASSAAGGRTEAFF	TGTGCCAGCAGCGCCGCAGGGGGTCGGACTGAAGCTTTCTTT
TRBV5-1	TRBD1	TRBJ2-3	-	CASSLVQGAGTDTQYF	TGCGCCAGCAGCTTGGTGCAGGGGGCCGGCACAGATACGCAGTATTTT
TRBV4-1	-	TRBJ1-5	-	CASSQDRDQPQHF	TGCGCCAGCAGCCAAGACAGGGATCAGCCCCAGCATTTT
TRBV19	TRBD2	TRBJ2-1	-	CASSTPGTSAQQFF	TGTGCCAGTAGTACACCCGGGACTAGCGCTCAGCAGTTCTTC